The entry that follows covers one T cell receptor beta chain sequence. The V end lost 3 bases, the J end lost 4 bases, and 6 bases lay between the germline ends. CDR1 and CDR2 (germline): SGHNT, YYREEE (reference sequence). This CDR3 spans 12 amino acids. The data stem from a study of blood T cell repertoires in COVID-19. Measured with immunoSEQ multiplex PCR; TCRdb has only the in-frame clones, and not every one. The table shows tens of thousands of clones, with about 91% occurring only once. Material: peripheral blood. The TCR comes from a human donor in a cohort sampled during active COVID-19. The chain joins TRBV5-4 to TRBJ2-3; D remains ambiguous. DNA of the CDR3: TGTGCCAGCAGCTGGAGAGCAGATACGCAGTATTTT. Its protein is CASSWRADTQYF. Full variable domain (rest looked up from reference TRBV5-4 and TRBJ2-3): ETGVTQSPTHLIKTRGQQVTLRCSSQSGHNTVSWYQQALGQGPQFIFQYYREEENGRGNFPPRFSGLQFPNYSSELNVNALELDDSALYLCASSWRADTQYFGPGTRLTVL.